This TCR beta chain appears in the sequencing data of a study of CD4+ T cells in melanoma. Here immunoSEQ multiplex PCR was the method, and the copy in TCRdb shows in-frame clones only, minus some. The sample has more than 15,000 clones, more than 65% seen once; the top ten hold about 5.4%. Study-wide results and caveats: CD8+ T cell, macrophage and B cell function reportedly correlated with neoantigen-specific CD4+ T cells.

A word on this clone: Its antigen remains unidentified.

This receptor was taken from a human donor with melanoma. Sequencing input: cells from a culture (not recorded whether cultured in vitro).

The CDR3 sequence is CASSTRGWNNEQFF. As DNA, the CDR3 is TGTGCCAGCAGCACCCGGGGGTGGAACAATGAGCAGTTCTTC. The chain is built from TRBV11-2 and TRBJ2-1, with D tentatively TRBD2 (6 bases). This CDR3 comprises 14 residues. The V and J ends lost 5 bases and 5 bases respectively, with 13 bases between them. Germline CDR1 and CDR2: SGHAT and FQNNGV.